This T cell receptor (beta chain) was obtained from a study of blood T cell repertoires in COVID-19. Study-level information: Acute and convalescent COVID-19 samples came from the United States, Italy and Spain.

In the authors' workflow: Amplification of reference gene primers was used by the study to estimate nucleated cell counts. Libraries were prepared by immunoSEQ multiplex PCR; TCRdb keeps only in-frame clonotypes and omits some of them. V and J calls and clone size are copied from that table; D and trimming were computed from the DNA. Here the sample spans about 34,000 clones, roughly 80% being singletons. Between the trimmed V and J ends, which lost 5 bases and 4 bases, there was a span of 15 bases. There are 15 residues in the CDR3. CDR1 is SGHRS and CDR2 is YFSETQ in the germline V gene. The specimen sequenced was peripheral blood. The clonotype was recovered from a woman in her seventies with acute or convalescent COVID-19. V usage is TRBV5-1 and J usage is TRBJ1-4; D might be TRBD1 (5 bases). The CDR3 loop is CASRMSGRYNEKLFF. The CDR3 region has the DNA TGCGCCAGCAGAATGTCAGGGCGGTATAATGAAAAACTGTTTTTT.